This TCR beta chain derives from a study of blood T cells in healthy people across ages (dated by TCRdb to between 2014 and 2017). Looking at the study overall: In model experiments, roughly one uniquely barcoded TCR beta cDNA molecule per two T cells was captured by template switching. Using deep sequencing normalized with unique cDNA molecular identifiers, the study measured how TCR beta repertoire diversity changes with age. Donors were grouped into four age groups: young (average 16 years), middle-aged (39), aged (around 62) and long-lived (over 80). To avoid experimental bias, donors of different ages were randomly spread across the sequencing lanes. The study analyzed two additional independent replicas of 1 million unique cDNA reads from the same blood draw for two donors, one aged 18 to 30 and one aged 80 or older. What the authors observed across the whole study: Compared with the aged group, the long-lived group had more naive CD4+ T cells, fewer expanded clones and increased TCR diversity, suggesting age selection. The CMV infection status of donors was not known, potentially confounding age-related changes in expanded clonotypes. Estimates of total diversity based on one million sequenced T cells were regarded as lower bounds and as underestimates. Bulk unsorted PBMC profiling prevented conclusive comparison of naive and antigen-experienced compartments. As age increased, observed TCR beta diversity per million T cells dropped in a roughly linear way, and a significant reduction was already evident by age 40. Observed TCR beta diversity correlated strongly with the percentage of naive T cells measured by flow cytometry.

V loses 7 bases at its end and J loses 0 bases; junction bases beyond the gene matches: 4. Reading from cysteine to phenylalanine, the CDR3 counts 15 amino acids. Solely the CDR3 DNA is kept, with 45 bases framed from the first base. CDR1 and CDR2 are drawn from the germline V gene: SNHLY, FYNNEI. In the case of this clonotype: Its antigen specificity is not known. No per-base quality is available; no much larger clone lies one base away.

The library was obtained by 5' RACE. The sequencing machine was an Illumina HiSeq 2500. The second PCR ran for roughly 7 to 11 cycles and used a J-beta primer mix along with a sample-barcoded 5' primer. A unique molecular identifier was introduced onto each TCR beta cDNA molecule by a template-switch 5' adaptor carrying 12 random nucleotides. Each sample yielded at least 3 million CDR3-containing paired-end reads. First-strand cDNA synthesis was performed from all RNA using the Mint cDNA synthesis kit, with priming by a TRBC-specific oligonucleotide. Following uracil-DNA glycosylase treatment, all cDNA underwent a first 18-cycle PCR with the universal primers M1SS and BC2_uni_R. The study's processing was this. For normalization, 1 million high-quality reads, each with a distinct molecular identifier, were randomly selected from each sample. Instead of being binned into consensus sequences, reads that shared molecular identifiers were thrown out. CDR3 identification, clonotype clustering and error correction used MiTCR with a Q25 quality threshold and the strictest error-elimination algorithm. Lower-bound total TCR beta diversity was estimated with a nonparametric unseen species model using Euler transformation. TCRdb passed the public sequencing reads through fastp at Q25 and MiXCR, retaining productive beta sequences. Under each unique CDR3 protein, matching rows form one entry showing the most common genes and DNA. The V and J calls were not made by the authors but by TCRdb's processing. The sample table lists 1.5 million to 2 million distinct CDR3 sequences, over 25% of them with a count of one. Clones ranked in the top ten supply about 7.7% of the sample.

The donors were 40 or so Caucasian individuals from Russia, aged roughly 6 to 100 years, who were systemically healthy. Each donor gave 8 to 10 milliliters of peripheral blood, collected into EDTA-treated Vacutainer tubes. PBMCs were isolated by Ficoll-Paque density-gradient centrifugation, with at least 6.5 million obtained per sample. Trizol reagent was used to extract total RNA from the PBMCs, yielding at least 6 micrograms per sample. The percentages of naive CD45RAhigh/CD27high T cells were determined by flow cytometry on a PBMC aliquot from every donor. The sample comprised blood. Recombination linked TRBV2 to TRBJ1-3, and TRBD1 matches 9 of the central bases. The receptor was isolated from a woman in her thirties in good health. The CDR3 has the sequence CASTTDRGSGNTIYF. Read as DNA, the sequence is TGTGCCAGCACCACGGACAGGGGCTCTGGAAACACCATATATTTT.